The clone carrying this TCR beta chain turned up a few times. Other DNA sequences in this specimen translate into the identical CDR3. This record comes from a study of blood T cell repertoires in COVID-19. Looking at the study overall: PBMCs, B-cell-depleted T cells, or T cells provided the cDNA or gDNA that made up the material.

Data came from immunoSEQ multiplex PCR; TCRdb stores just in-frame clones and leaves some out. This table has around 160,000 clones, approximately 91% appearing once. The receptor comes from a young man with acute or convalescent COVID-19. The source material was peripheral blood.

The CDR3 coding sequence is TGTGCCAGCAGCTTTGACAGGGGGCGAAACACTGAAGCTTTCTTT. Protein: CASSFDRGRNTEAFF. The chain joins TRBV5-4 to TRBJ1-1; 10 bases align to TRBD1. The CDR3 totals 15 residues. Germline loops: CDR1 SGHNT, CDR2 YYREEE (reference sequence). V gave up 2 bases and J gave up 2 bases; unmatched junction bases: 3.